This T cell receptor beta chain appears in the sequencing data of a study of memory CD4+ T cells and cytomegalovirus serostatus. In the study overall: Healthy Belgian adult donors included about nine CMV-positive and fewer than 25 CMV-negative people.

Comment on this clone: What it recognizes is unknown.

Single viable CD3+CD4+CD8-CD45RO+ cells were sorted as the memory CD4+ T cells. CD4+ T cells were isolated by positive magnetic selection. Authors' analysis steps: Out-of-frame sequences were removed, leaving a few million distinct TCRbeta sequences. Profiled with immunoSEQ multiplex PCR; TCRdb holds only in-frame clones, not every one. That table gives V, J and clone size, and the DNA gave D and trimming. The sample contains under 55,000 clones, around 77% of which appear only once. V lost 9 bases and J 7 bases, leaving 15 bases between the germline ends. The CDR3 loop spans 13 amino acids. Study-wide points: CD4+ memory repertoires contained about 40% of the 164 reported CMV TCRbeta sequences.

The specimen was memory CD4+ T cells from blood. The chain employs TRBV23-1 and TRBJ1-4; maybe TRBD1 (6 bases). TRBV23-1 is an ORF, and what it does is uncertain. The receptor comes from an adult in good health and CMV-seronegative. CDR3 in DNA: TGCGCCAGTTGTGGGGGCTTGGGTGAAAAACTGTTTTTT. Translated, it gives CASCGGLGEKLFF.